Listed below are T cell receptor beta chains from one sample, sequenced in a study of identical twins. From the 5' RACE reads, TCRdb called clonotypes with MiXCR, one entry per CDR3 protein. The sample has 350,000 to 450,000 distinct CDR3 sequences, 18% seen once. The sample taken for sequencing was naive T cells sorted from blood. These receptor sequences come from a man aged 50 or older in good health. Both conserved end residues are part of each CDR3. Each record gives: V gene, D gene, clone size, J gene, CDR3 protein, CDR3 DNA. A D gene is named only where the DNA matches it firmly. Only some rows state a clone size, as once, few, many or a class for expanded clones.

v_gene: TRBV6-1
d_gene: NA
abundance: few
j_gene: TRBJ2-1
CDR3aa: CASTNRGTKNEQFF
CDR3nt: TGTGCCAGCACTAATAGGGGGACAAAGAATGAGCAGTTCTTC

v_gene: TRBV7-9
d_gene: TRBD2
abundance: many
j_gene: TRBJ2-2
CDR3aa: CASSNSGTTGELFF
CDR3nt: TGTGCCAGCAGCAATAGCGGGACCACCGGGGAGCTGTTTTTT

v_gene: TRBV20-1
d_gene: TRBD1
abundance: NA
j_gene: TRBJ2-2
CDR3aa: CSANRGANTGELFF
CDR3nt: TGCAGTGCCAACAGGGGGGCGAACACCGGGGAGCTGTTTTTT

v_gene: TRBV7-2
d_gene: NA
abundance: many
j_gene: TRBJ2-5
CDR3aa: CASSLPGVETQYF
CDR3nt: TGTGCCAGCAGCTTACCGGGGGTGGAGACCCAGTACTTC

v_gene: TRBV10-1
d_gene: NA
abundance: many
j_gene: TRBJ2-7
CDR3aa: CASSPGSLSSYEQYF
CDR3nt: TGCGCCAGCAGCCCAGGATCCCTAAGCTCCTACGAGCAGTACTTC

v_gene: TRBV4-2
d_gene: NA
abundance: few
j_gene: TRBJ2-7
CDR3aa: CASSQGTGLYYEQYF
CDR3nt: TGTGCCAGCAGCCAAGGGACGGGACTCTACTACGAGCAGTACTTC

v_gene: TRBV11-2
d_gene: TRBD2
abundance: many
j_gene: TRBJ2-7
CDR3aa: CASAVAGVYEQYF
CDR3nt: TGTGCCAGCGCCGTAGCGGGAGTTTACGAGCAGTACTTC

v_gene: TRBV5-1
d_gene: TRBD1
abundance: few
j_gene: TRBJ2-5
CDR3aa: CASSSWTGKQETQYF
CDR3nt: TGCGCCAGCAGCTCCTGGACAGGGAAGCAAGAGACCCAGTACTTC

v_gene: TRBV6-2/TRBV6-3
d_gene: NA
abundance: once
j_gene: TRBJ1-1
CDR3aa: CASNKAGRNTEAFF
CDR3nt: TGTGCCAGCAATAAGGCAGGGAGGAACACTGAAGCTTTCTTT

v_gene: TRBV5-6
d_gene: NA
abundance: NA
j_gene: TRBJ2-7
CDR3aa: CASSFARGYEQYF
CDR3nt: TGTGCCAGCAGCTTTGCCAGGGGCTACGAGCAGTACTTC

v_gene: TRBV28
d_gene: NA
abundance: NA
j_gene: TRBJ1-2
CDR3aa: CASSPAYGYTF
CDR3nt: TGTGCCAGCAGCCCAGCCTATGGCTACACCTTC

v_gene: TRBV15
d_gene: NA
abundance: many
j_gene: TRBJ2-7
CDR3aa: CATSRQRSSTGEQYF
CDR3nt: TGTGCCACCAGCAGACAGAGGTCTTCCACCGGCGAGCAGTACTTC

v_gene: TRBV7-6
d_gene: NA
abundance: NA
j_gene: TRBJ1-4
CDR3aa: CASSLASMGGREKLFF
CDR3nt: TGTGCCAGCAGCTTAGCGTCGATGGGGGGGCGTGAAAAACTGTTTTTT

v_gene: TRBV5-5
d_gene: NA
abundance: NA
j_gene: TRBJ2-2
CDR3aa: CASSVDYLGGELFF
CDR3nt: TGTGCCAGCAGCGTGGACTACCTAGGCGGGGAGCTGTTTTTT

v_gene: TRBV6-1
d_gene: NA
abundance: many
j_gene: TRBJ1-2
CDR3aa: CASRRQENYGYTF
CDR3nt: TGTGCCAGCAGAAGACAGGAGAACTATGGCTACACCTTC

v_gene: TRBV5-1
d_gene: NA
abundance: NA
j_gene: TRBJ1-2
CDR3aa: CASGSGPGHGSYGYTF
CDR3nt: TGCGCCAGCGGTTCAGGCCCGGGACATGGGTCCTATGGCTACACCTTC

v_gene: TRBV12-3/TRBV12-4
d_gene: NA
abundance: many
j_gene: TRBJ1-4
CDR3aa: CASSFGGMREKLFF
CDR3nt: TGTGCCAGCAGTTTTGGCGGGATGCGCGAAAAACTGTTTTTT

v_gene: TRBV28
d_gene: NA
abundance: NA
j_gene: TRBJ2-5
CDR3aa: CASRNQGNGETQYF
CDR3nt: TGTGCCAGCAGGAACCAGGGGAACGGAGAGACCCAGTACTTC

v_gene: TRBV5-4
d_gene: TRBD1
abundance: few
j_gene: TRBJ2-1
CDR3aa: CASSLGDSNNEQFF
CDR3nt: TGTGCCAGCAGCTTGGGGGACAGTAACAATGAGCAGTTCTTC

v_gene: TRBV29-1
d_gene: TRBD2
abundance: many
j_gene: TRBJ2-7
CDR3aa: CSVGTSGNSYEQYF
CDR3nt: TGCAGCGTTGGGACTAGCGGGAATTCCTACGAGCAGTACTTC

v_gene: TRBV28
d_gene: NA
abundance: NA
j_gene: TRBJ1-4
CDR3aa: CASTLSGSGEKLFF
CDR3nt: TGTGCCAGCACTCTAAGCGGATCTGGTGAAAAACTGTTTTTT

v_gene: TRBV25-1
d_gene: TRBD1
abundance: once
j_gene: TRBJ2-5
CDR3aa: CASKGQGAVETQYF
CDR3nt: TGTGCCAGCAAGGGACAGGGGGCTGTTGAGACCCAGTACTTC

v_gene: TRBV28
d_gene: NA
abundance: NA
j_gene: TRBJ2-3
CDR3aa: CASSLDRVRERGHTDTQYF
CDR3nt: TGTGCCAGCAGCCTGGACAGGGTTAGGGAGCGGGGACACACAGATACGCAGTATTTT

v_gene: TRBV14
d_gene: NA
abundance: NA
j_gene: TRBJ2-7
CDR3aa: CASSHASVEQYF
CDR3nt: TGTGCCAGCAGCCACGCAAGCGTCGAGCAGTACTTC